These 22 T cell receptor beta chains were sequenced from one sample in a study of blood T cells in healthy people across ages. Together with a sample-barcoded 5' primer, a J-beta primer mix was included in a second PCR lasting roughly 6 to 12 cycles. TCRdb fed the 5' RACE reads into MiXCR, producing one record per CDR3 protein. The top ten clones hold roughly 17% of a sample with approximately 810,000 distinct CDR3 sequences, about 28% of them seen once. The specimen sequenced was blood. These receptors came from a woman older than 75 in good health.

This clonotype turned up a few times. The genes are TRBV6-1 and TRBJ1-2; tentatively, D is TRBD1 (6 bases). Germline V lookup: CDR1 MNHNS, CDR2 SASEGT. This CDR3 is 14 amino acids long. V was cut by 1 base and J by 8 bases, with 14 bases left in between. The CDR3 region is CASSEEPGARGYTF. The CDR3 nucleotides read TGTGCCAGCAGTGAAGAACCGGGGGCGCGGGGCTACACCTTC.

This clonotype has at least ten counts. This chain joins TRBV29-1 and TRBJ2-7; possibly TRBD2 for D (5 bases). Germline V CDR1 and CDR2: SQVTM, ANQGSEA. The CDR3 length is 15 residues. Trimming took off 4 bases at V and 6 bases at J, with 22 bases between the two ends. The CDR3 region is CSVAWWRHPGGEQYF. The CDR3 DNA reads TGCAGCGTTGCTTGGTGGAGGCACCCCGGTGGCGAGCAGTACTTC.

This clonotype was picked up many times. The chain recombines TRBV6-2 or TRBV6-3 with TRBJ2-1; TRBD2 matches at 12 bases. The CDR3 has 17 amino acids. V dropped 6 bases and J dropped 8; count of bases not matched to a gene: 14. Germline CDR1 reads MNHEY; CDR2 reads SVGEGT. This CDR3 reads CASSRSGLAGPSHEQFF. CDR3 nucleotide sequence: TGTGCCAGCAGCCGCTCCGGACTAGCGGGGCCTAGCCATGAGCAGTTCTTC.

The table lists this clonotype with many counts. This chain joins TRBV28 and TRBJ2-3; possibly TRBD2 for D (7 bases). V was pared by 5 bases and J by 0 bases, with 12 bases between. In germline, CDR1 is MDHEN, CDR2 SYDVKM. This CDR3 spans 15 amino acids. CDR3 bases: TGTGCCAGCAGTAGGGGGGGCTCTAGCACAGATACGCAGTATTTT. It encodes CASSRGGSSTDTQYF.

J is TRBJ2-1 and V is TRBV18; D is ambiguous. V was trimmed by 3 bases and J by 10 bases, leaving 13 bases between them. Germline values: CDR1 KGHSH, CDR2 LQKENI. This CDR3 is built from 13 residues. The chain's CDR3 is CASSPGNSYEQFF. The CDR3 nucleotides read TGTGCCAGCTCACCTGGGAACTCCTACGAGCAGTTCTTC.

This clonotype has a handful of counts. V usage is TRBV30 and J usage is TRBJ2-5; perhaps TRBD2 as D (7 bases). The CDR3 is 13 residues long. V lost 3 bases to trimming and J lost 2 bases, with 10 bases between them. In germline, CDR1 is GTSNPN, CDR2 SVGIG (reference sequence). CDR3 sequence: CAWSGGLQETQYF. The CDR3 region has the DNA TGTGCCTGGAGCGGGGGGCTACAAGAGACCCAGTACTTC.

This clonotype was seen a few times. The rearrangement uses TRBV6-2 or TRBV6-3 and TRBJ2-1; no clear D gene. Trimming cost V 2 bases and J 9 bases, with 14 bases left between them. The CDR3 is made up of 14 amino acids. CDR1 is MNHEY, CDR2 SVGEGT, per germline. The DNA for the CDR3 is TGTGCCAGCAGTTACGCTAGTAGGGTTACTGAGCAGTTCTTC. This gives the protein CASSYASRVTEQFF.

In regard to this clonotype: Compared with germline, one end of the junction differs, possibly owing to a read error. This chain joins TRBV5-1 and TRBJ2-5; D might be TRBD1 or TRBD2, each matching 6 bases. The CDR3 contains 14 residues. CDR1 is SGHRS, CDR2 YFSETQ, per germline. This CDR3 reads CAGSFSGGREAQYF. The CDR3 DNA sequence: TGCGCCGGCAGCTTTTCCGGGGGCAGAGAGGCCCAGTACTTC.

This clonotype has at least ten counts. The gene calls are TRBV20-1 and TRBJ2-5, with TRBD2 matching over 8 bases. V was pared by 2 bases and J by 2 bases, with 4 bases of the junction left unmatched. Germline-derived CDR1 and CDR2 are DFQATT and SNEGSKA (reference sequence). The CDR3 is 14 amino acids. The CDR3 is CSARRGGPQETQYF. The CDR3 bases are TGCAGTGCTAGACGGGGGGGACCACAAGAGACCCAGTACTTC.

This clonotype appeared many times. The rearrangement joins TRBV11-1 to TRBJ2-3, with TRBD2 matching over 7 bases. With 3 bases clipped from V and 2 bases from J, the junction kept 8 bases outside the gene matches. The CDR3 spans 16 residues. Germline V CDR1 and CDR2: SGHAT, FQDESV (reference sequence). In DNA, the CDR3 is TGTGCCAGCAGCTTTCCGGGACTAACCAACACAGATACGCAGTATTTT. It is translated as CASSFPGLTNTDTQYF.

This clonotype has at least ten counts. The chain has TRBV10-3 and TRBJ2-5; 10 bases fit TRBD2. J was trimmed by 5 bases and V by 6 bases; bases with no gene match: 15. This CDR3 has 17 residues. CDR1 and CDR2 from the germline V gene are ENHRY and SYGVKD. The CDR3 bases are TGTGCCATCAGCCCCGGACTAAGCGGGGGGGCCCGGGAGACCCAGTACTTC. It translates to CAISPGLSGGARETQYF.

This clonotype was counted a few times. The chain recombines TRBV12-3 or TRBV12-4 with TRBJ1-3, with TRBD1 matching over 11 bases. V was pared by 1 base and J by 7 bases, with 3 bases of the junction left unmatched. The CDR3 contains 15 residues. This CDR3 is CASSLGTGGWNTIYF. As DNA, the CDR3 is TGTGCCAGCAGTTTAGGGACAGGGGGCTGGAACACCATATATTTT.

The gene calls are TRBV5-1 and TRBJ2-7, with D unresolved. This CDR3 is built from 14 residues. Germline CDR1 SGHRS, CDR2 YFSETQ. Deletions cut 0 bases from V and 3 bases from J, with 10 bases between. CDR3 protein: CASSLGQEFYEQYF. CDR3 sequence (DNA): TGCGCCAGCAGCTTGGGCCAAGAGTTCTACGAGCAGTACTTC.

As concerns this clonotype: At one boundary the junction diverges from the germline segment, which might be a read error. The chain employs TRBV20-1 and TRBJ1-2; perhaps TRBD1 as D (5 bases). The CDR3 has 12 residues. Per germline, CDR1 DFQATT and CDR2 SNEGSKA (reference sequence). The CDR3 bases are TGCAGGGCTACCGGGGCGGTCTATGGCTACACCTTC. Protein sequence: CRATGAVYGYTF.

On this clonotype itself: One junction end does not reproduce the germline sequence, and a read error may be involved. This chain joins TRBV5-1 and TRBJ2-3; D might be TRBD2 (5 bases). Looked up from germline, CDR1 is SGHRS and CDR2 is YFSETQ. This CDR3 has 12 residues. In nucleotides, the CDR3 is TGCGCCAGCAGGGGTGTGGGAGATGCGCAGTATTTT. Translating gives CASRGVGDAQYF.

V usage is TRBV7-8 and J usage is TRBJ1-1, with TRBD1 as a possible D gene (6 bases). V dropped 5 bases and J dropped 1 base, with 11 bases sitting between them. CDR3 length: 14 amino acids. Per germline, CDR1 SGHVS and CDR2 FQNEAQ. The CDR3 loop is CASSLLDRNTEAFF. In DNA, the CDR3 is TGTGCCAGCAGCCTCCTGGACAGGAACACTGAAGCTTTCTTT.

Concerning this clonotype itself: A clone one base away is much larger, so this may be a read error. This rearrangement joins TRBV7-2 to TRBJ2-7, with D perhaps matching TRBD1 (5 bases). V was shortened by 1 base and J by 1 base, with 11 bases between the two germline ends. This CDR3 comprises 15 residues. Germline assignment: CDR1 SGHTA and CDR2 FQGNSA. The CDR3: CASSLGGKGSYEQYF. CDR3 coding DNA: TGTGCCAGCAGCTTAGGTGGAAAGGGGTCCTACGAGCAGTACTTC.

Ten or more counts support this clonotype. The V call is TRBV5-1, the J call TRBJ2-3, with TRBD1 as a possible D gene (6 bases). V lost 0 bases and J lost 2, with 10 bases in between. The length of the CDR3 is 15 residues. Looked up from germline, CDR1 is SGHRS and CDR2 is YFSETQ. The CDR3 region is CASSLEQGHTDTQYF. The CDR3 DNA reads as TGCGCCAGCAGCTTGGAACAGGGCCACACAGATACGCAGTATTTT.

About this clonotype itself: This may come from a read error, since a much larger clone is one base off. The chain employs TRBV9 and TRBJ2-7; D might be TRBD1 (7 bases). The CDR3 runs 15 residues. Germline loops: CDR1 SGDLS, CDR2 YYNGEE. The CDR3 here is CAGSASRGVSYEQYF. The CDR3 DNA is TGTGCCGGCAGCGCGTCCAGGGGGGTCTCCTACGAGCAGTACTTC.

The V call is TRBV5-1, the J call TRBJ2-3, with a possible D match to TRBD2 (6 bases). Germline loops: CDR1 SGHRS, CDR2 YFSETQ. With 6 bases removed from V and 4 bases from J, the gap between germline ends came to 12 bases. The CDR3 has 13 amino acids. The CDR3: CASTTGVADTQYF. CDR3 nucleotides: TGCGCCAGCACGACGGGAGTCGCAGATACGCAGTATTTT.

A few counts support this clonotype. This chain uses TRBV24-1 with TRBJ2-3, with 7 bases that match TRBD1. Trimming at V came to 5 bases and at J to 0 bases, leaving 10 bases not matched to a gene. The CDR3 sequence is 17 residues long. Germline-derived CDR1 and CDR2 are KGHDR and SFDVKD. CDR3 DNA sequence: TGTGCCACCAGTGGCCGAACAGGGGCTGGGAGCACAGATACGCAGTATTTT. It encodes CATSGRTGAGSTDTQYF.

Concerning this clonotype: A much bigger clone sits one base away, suggesting this may be a read error. This chain uses TRBV6-2 or TRBV6-3 with TRBJ2-7; D is perhaps TRBD1 (7 bases). The CDR3 is made up of 15 amino acids. Trimming stripped 11 bases from V and 2 bases from J, with 22 bases between. CDR1 MNHEY and CDR2 SVGEGT come from the germline V gene. The DNA for the CDR3 is TGTGCCGGCCTCCTTGCGGGACAGAGACCCTACGAGCAGTACTTC. As protein: CAGLLAGQRPYEQYF.